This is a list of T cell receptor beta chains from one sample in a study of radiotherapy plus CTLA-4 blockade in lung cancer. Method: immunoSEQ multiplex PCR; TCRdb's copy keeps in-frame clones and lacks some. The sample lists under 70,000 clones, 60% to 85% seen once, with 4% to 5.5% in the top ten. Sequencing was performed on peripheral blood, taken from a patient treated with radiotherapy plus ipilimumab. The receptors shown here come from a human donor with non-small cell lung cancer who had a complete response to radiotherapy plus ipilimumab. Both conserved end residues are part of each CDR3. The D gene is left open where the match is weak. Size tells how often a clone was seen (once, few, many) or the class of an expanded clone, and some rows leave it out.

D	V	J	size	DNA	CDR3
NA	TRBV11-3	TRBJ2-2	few	TGTGCCAGCAGCTTAGATCGGGGCAACACCGGGGAGCTGTTTTTT	CASSLDRGNTGELFF
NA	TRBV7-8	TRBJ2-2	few	TGTGCCAGCAGCTGGGAGACTAGGGACACCGGGGAGCTGTTTTTT	CASSWETRDTGELFF
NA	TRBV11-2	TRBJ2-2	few	TGTGCCAGCAGCCCGTACGGGATGGGGGGAGGACTCGGGGAGCTGTTTTTT	CASSPYGMGGGLGELFF
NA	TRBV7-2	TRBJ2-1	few	TGTGCCAGCAGCCCAGGGGTGACTTACAATGAGCAGTTCTTC	CASSPGVTYNEQFF
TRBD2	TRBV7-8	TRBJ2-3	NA	TGTGCCAGCAGCCAAAGGGGACTAGCGGGAGGCTCCACAGATACGCAGTATTTT	CASSQRGLAGGSTDTQYF
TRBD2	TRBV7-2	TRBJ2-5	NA	TGTGCCAGCAGACCAGGGGGGACTAGCGGGGTACAAGAGACCCAGTACTTC	CASRPGGTSGVQETQYF
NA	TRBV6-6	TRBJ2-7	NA	TGTGCCAGCGGAACAAAGGGGGGGGGATTTAGCGAGCAGTACTTC	CASGTKGGGFSEQYF
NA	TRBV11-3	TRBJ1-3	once	TGTGCCAGCCAACCGGAGGGGCTCTCTGGAAACACCATATATTTT	CASQPEGLSGNTIYF
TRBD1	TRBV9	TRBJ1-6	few	TGTGCCAGCAGCGTAGCTCCCACAGGGGGCAATTCACCCCTCCACTTT	CASSVAPTGGNSPLHF
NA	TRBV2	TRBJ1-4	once	TGTGCCAGCAGTGTTGGGGGGCGACATGAAAAACTGTTTTTT	CASSVGGRHEKLFF
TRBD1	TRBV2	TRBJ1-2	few	TGTGCCAGCAGTGAACGGTGGGACAGTGGTGGCTACACCTTC	CASSERWDSGGYTF
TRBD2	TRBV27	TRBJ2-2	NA	TGTGCCAGCAGTTTGTGGGGACTAGCGGGAGGGGAGCTGTTTTTT	CASSLWGLAGGELFF
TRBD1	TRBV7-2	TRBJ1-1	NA	TGTGCCAGCATCCTGGGACAGGGGTTGAACACTGAAGCTTTCTTT	CASILGQGLNTEAFF
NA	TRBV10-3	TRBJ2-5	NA	TGTGCCATCAGTGAAAGAGGGGGTCCAGAGACCCAGTACTTC	CAISERGGPETQYF
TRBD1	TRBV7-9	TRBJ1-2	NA	TGTGCCAGCAGCCCCGGGGACAGCCTTTATGGCTACACCTTC	CASSPGDSLYGYTF
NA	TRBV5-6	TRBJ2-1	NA	TGTGCCAGCAGCTTGGTCCGAAGCTCCTACAATGAGCAGTTCTTC	CASSLVRSSYNEQFF
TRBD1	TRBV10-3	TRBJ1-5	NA	TGTGCCATCAGTACCGGGACAGGGAGCAATCAGCCCCAGCATTTT	CAISTGTGSNQPQHF
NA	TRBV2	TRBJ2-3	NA	TGTGCCAGCAGTTCCCAGGGACCCGGAGGCACAGATACGCAGTATTTT	CASSSQGPGGTDTQYF
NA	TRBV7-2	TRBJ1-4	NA	TGTGCCAGCAGCCCTCGGGCGGGTATACTGTTTTTT	CASSPRAGILFF
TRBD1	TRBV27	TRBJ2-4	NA	TGTGCCAGCAGTTCCACTATGGGACAGTCTCTAGCCAAAAACATTCAGTACTTC	CASSSTMGQSLAKNIQYF
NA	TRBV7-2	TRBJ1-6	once	TGTGCCAGCAGCTTAGGTATTCATGGAGGGATGAATTCACCCCTCCACTTT	CASSLGIHGGMNSPLHF
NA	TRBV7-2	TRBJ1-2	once	TGTGCCAGCAGCCCAAGGGGAGTGTATGGCTACACCTTC	CASSPRGVYGYTF
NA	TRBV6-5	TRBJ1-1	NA	TGTGCCAGCAGTTACTCGATTATCCCACCTGGGACTGAAGCTTTCTTT	CASSYSIIPPGTEAFF
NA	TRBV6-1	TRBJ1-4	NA	TGTGCCAGCAGTGAAGCCTCAGCAGGGCCTAATGAAAAACTGTTTTTT	CASSEASAGPNEKLFF
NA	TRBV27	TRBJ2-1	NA	TGTGCCAGCAGTCGTAGCGGCTCGGTCACGAGTGAGCAGTTCTTC	CASSRSGSVTSEQFF
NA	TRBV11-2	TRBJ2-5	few	TGTGCCAGCAGCTTAGCGGTTCAAGAGACCCAGTACTTC	CASSLAVQETQYF
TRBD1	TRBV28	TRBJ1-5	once	TGTGCCAGCAGCCTAGGAACAGGGGGAATCAATCAGCCCCAGCATTTT	CASSLGTGGINQPQHF
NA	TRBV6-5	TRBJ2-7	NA	TGTGCCAGCAGTTATCCGGACGAGCAGTACTTC	CASSYPDEQYF
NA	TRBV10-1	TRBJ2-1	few	TGCGCCAGCAGTCCGGACCCTAATGAGCAGTTCTTC	CASSPDPNEQFF
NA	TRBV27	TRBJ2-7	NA	TGTGCCAGCAGTTTAATGGGGTACGAGCAGTACTTC	CASSLMGYEQYF
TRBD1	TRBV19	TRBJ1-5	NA	TGTGCCAGTAGCAGGGGGCGCGGAGGCAATCAGCCCCAGCATTTT	CASSRGRGGNQPQHF
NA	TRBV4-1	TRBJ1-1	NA	TGCGCCAGCAGCCGCCGAGAGGTCCTGGGGACTGAAGCTTTCTTT	CASSRREVLGTEAFF
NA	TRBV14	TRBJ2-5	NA	TGTGCCAGCAGCGCAAACCCGGGGGAGACCCAGTACTTC	CASSANPGETQYF
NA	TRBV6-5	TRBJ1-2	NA	TGTGCCAGCAGACAGGGCCGACGCCTCTCTGGCTACACCTTC	CASRQGRRLSGYTF
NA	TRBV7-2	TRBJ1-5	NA	TGTGCCAGCAGCTTCGGCGATCAGCCCCAGCATTTT	CASSFGDQPQHF
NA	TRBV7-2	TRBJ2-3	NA	TGTGCCAGCAGCTTAGCACAGAACACAGATACGCAGTATTTT	CASSLAQNTDTQYF
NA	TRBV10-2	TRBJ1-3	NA	TGCGCCAGCAGAGGGGGTGCTGGAAACACCATATATTTT	CASRGGAGNTIYF
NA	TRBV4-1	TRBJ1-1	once	TGCGCCAGCAGCCAAGGACCAGATACGAACACTGAAGCTTTCTTT	CASSQGPDTNTEAFF
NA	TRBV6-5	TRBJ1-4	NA	TGTGCCAGCAGCCCCCAGGTCCCGGCGCGGGAAAAACTGTTTTTT	CASSPQVPAREKLFF
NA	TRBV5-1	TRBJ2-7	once	TGCGCCAGCAGCTACGGGGACCCCCTCTACGAGCAGTACTTC	CASSYGDPLYEQYF
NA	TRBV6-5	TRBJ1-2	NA	TGTGCCAGCTGGGGACGATCTTTAGGAGGCTACACCTTC	CASWGRSLGGYTF
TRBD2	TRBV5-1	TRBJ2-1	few	TGCGCCAGCAGCTTGACTAGCGGTTCGCGGGAGCAGTTCTTC	CASSLTSGSREQFF
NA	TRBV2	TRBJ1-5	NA	TGTGCCAGCAGTGAAATCTACAGGGCGGGTCAGCCCCAGCATTTT	CASSEIYRAGQPQHF